These 9 T cell receptor beta chains originate from one sample sequenced in a study of blood T cell repertoires in COVID-19. Produced via immunoSEQ multiplex PCR; TCRdb's table is partial and in-frame only. This repertoire shows around 94,000 clones, around 90% found once; its top ten account for 3%. Sequencing was performed on peripheral blood. The receptor set was obtained from a man aged 50 to 60 with active or convalescent COVID-19.

This clone was seen just once. This chain joins TRBV5-1 and TRBJ2-5; possible D gene TRBD1, 5 bases. Trimming shortened V by 2 bases and J by 7 bases, and 18 bases separated the two germline ends. There are 15 residues in the CDR3. CDR1 is SGHRS, CDR2 YFSETQ, per germline. Here the CDR3 reads CASSLNQGPSRTQYF. CDR3 nucleotide sequence: TGCGCCAGCAGCTTAAATCAGGGCCCCTCCAGGACCCAGTACTTC.

The V call is TRBV27, the J call TRBJ2-3, with D tentatively TRBD1 (5 bases). The V and J ends lost 4 bases and 4 bases respectively, with 18 bases between them. CDR3 length equals 16 residues. Per germline, CDR1 MNHEY and CDR2 SMNVEV (reference sequence). The CDR3 nucleotides read TGTGCCAGCAGTTCGCTTACAGGTTTTACCCCAGATACGCAGTATTTT. Its translation is CASSSLTGFTPDTQYF.

In its sample, this clone was seen a few times. The CDR3 DNA is TGTGCCAGCAGCCCGGAAAGGGACAGGCCATATGGCTACACCTTC. Translating gives CASSPERDRPYGYTF. This chain links TRBV6-2 or TRBV6-3 with TRBJ1-2; 8 bases line up with TRBD1. J lost 5 bases, V lost 6 bases, and 11 bases had no gene match. Germline V CDR1 and CDR2: MNHEY, SVGEGT. The CDR3 contains 15 residues.

The J gene is TRBJ2-3, the V gene TRBV9, with 7 nucleotides matching TRBD1. The V gene's germline CDR1 is SGDLS and CDR2 YYNGEE. Trimming removed 3 bases from V and 4 bases from J; junction bases left unmatched: 5. The CDR3 sequence is 14 residues long. The CDR3 nucleotides read TGTGCCAGCAGCGCACAGGGGAAGTCAGATACGCAGTATTTT. It yields the protein CASSAQGKSDTQYF.

The rearrangement links TRBV3-1 (or the pseudogene TRBV3-2) to TRBJ2-1; 9 bases map to TRBD1. The CDR3 spans 17 residues. Germline trimming cut 0 bases from V and 1 base from J; bases unmatched to any gene: 4. Looked up from germline, CDR1 is LGHDT and CDR2 is YNNKEL (reference sequence). The CDR3 here is CASSQDVGTGSYNEQFF. Written as DNA, the CDR3 is TGTGCCAGCAGCCAAGATGTAGGGACAGGGTCCTACAATGAGCAGTTCTTC.

The chain employs TRBV7-8 and TRBJ1-1, with 7 nucleotides matching TRBD1. V lost 5 bases and J lost 5; bases outside the gene matches: 11. The CDR3 sequence is 15 residues long. CDR1 is SGHVS, CDR2 FQNEAQ, per germline. The CDR3 sequence: CASSERQGWETEAFF. The CDR3 DNA reads as TGTGCCAGCAGCGAGAGACAGGGTTGGGAGACTGAAGCTTTCTTT.

For the CDR3, the DNA is TGTGCCACCGGAGGGAATTACGACAACTATGGCTACACCTTC. It encodes CATGGNYDNYGYTF. The genes are TRBV24-1 and TRBJ1-2; D unresolved. The V and J ends lost 9 bases and 2 bases respectively, with 15 bases between them. CDR3 length: 14 amino acids. CDR1 KGHDR and CDR2 SFDVKD come from the germline V gene.

The chain uses TRBV19 and TRBJ1-5; 8 bases are shared with TRBD1. The CDR3 contains 18 residues. Germline CDR1 reads LNHDA; CDR2 reads SQIVND (reference sequence). With 6 bases clipped from V and 0 bases from J, the junction kept 13 bases outside the gene matches. In DNA, the CDR3 is TGTGCCAGTAGATACTCGGGACAGGTAGATAATAGCAATCAGCCCCAGCATTTT. This sequence encodes CASRYSGQVDNSNQPQHF.

The chain links TRBV4-1 to TRBJ1-6, with unresolved D. Germline V CDR1 and CDR2: MGHRA, YSYEKL. Between the trimmed V and J ends, which lost 0 bases and 4 bases, there was a span of 7 bases. This CDR3 has 15 residues. The CDR3 nucleotides read TGCGCCAGCAGCCAAGATTACATATATAATTCACCCCTCCACTTT. The encoded protein is CASSQDYIYNSPLHF.